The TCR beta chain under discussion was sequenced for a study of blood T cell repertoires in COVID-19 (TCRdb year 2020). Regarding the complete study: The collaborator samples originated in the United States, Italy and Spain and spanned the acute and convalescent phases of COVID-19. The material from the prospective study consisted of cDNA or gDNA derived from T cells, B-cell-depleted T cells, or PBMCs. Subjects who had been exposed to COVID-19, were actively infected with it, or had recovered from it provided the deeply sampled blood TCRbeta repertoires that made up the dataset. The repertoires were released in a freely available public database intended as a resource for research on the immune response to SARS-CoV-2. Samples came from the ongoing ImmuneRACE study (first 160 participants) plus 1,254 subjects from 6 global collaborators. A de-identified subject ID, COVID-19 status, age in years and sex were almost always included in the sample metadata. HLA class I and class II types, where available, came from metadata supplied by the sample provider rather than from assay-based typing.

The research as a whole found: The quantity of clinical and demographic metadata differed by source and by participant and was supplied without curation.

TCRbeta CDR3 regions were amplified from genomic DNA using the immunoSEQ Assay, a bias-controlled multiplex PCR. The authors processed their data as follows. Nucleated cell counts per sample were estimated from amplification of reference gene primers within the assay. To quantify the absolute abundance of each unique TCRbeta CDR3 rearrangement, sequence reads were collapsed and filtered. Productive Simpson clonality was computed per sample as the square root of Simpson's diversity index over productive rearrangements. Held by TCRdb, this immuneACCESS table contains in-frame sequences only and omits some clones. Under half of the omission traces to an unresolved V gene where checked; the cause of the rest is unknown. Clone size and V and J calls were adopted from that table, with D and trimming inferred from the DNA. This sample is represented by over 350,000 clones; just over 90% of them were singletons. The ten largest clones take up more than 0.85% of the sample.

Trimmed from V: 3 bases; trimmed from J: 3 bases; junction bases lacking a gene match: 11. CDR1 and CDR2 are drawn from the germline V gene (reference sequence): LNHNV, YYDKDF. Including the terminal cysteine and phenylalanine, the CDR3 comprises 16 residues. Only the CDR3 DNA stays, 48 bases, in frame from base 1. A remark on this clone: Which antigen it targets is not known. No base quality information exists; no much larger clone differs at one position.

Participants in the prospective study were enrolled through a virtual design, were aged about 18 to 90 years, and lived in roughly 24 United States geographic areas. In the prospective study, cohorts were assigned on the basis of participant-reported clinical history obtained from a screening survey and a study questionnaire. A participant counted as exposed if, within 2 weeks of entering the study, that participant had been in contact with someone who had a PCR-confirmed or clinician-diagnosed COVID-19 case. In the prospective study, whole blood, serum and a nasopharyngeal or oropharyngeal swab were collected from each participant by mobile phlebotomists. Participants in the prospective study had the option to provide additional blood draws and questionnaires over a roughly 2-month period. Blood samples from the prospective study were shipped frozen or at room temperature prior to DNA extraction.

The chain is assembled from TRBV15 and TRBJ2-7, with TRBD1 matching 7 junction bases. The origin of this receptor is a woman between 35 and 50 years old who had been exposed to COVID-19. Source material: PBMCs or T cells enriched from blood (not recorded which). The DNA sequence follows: TGTGCCACCAGCAGTTTGGCAGGGACAGACCTCTACGAGCAGTACTTC. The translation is CATSSLAGTDLYEQYF.